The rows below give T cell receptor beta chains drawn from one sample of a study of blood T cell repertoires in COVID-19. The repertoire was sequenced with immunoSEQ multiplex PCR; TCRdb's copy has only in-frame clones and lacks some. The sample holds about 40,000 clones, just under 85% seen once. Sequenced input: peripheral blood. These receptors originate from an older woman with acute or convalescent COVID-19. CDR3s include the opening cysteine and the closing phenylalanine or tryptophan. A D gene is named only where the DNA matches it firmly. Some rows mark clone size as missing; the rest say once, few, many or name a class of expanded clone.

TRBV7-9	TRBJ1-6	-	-	CASSDRGTNSPLHF	TGTGCCAGCAGCGATAGGGGGACCAATTCACCCCTCCACTTT
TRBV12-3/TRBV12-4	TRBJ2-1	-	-	CASSPGLREQFF	TGTGCCAGCAGTCCGGGTCTTCGTGAGCAGTTCTTC
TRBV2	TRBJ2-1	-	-	CASSEAGRLNEQFF	TGTGCCAGCAGTGAAGCGGGCAGACTAAATGAGCAGTTCTTC
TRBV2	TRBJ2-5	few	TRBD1	CASSGQGETQYF	TGTGCCAGCAGTGGACAGGGGGAGACCCAGTACTTC
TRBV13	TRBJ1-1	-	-	CASSYKRGMNTEAFF	TGTGCCAGCAGCTACAAAAGGGGCATGAACACTGAAGCTTTCTTT
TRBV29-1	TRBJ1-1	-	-	CSVTGGRRNTEAFF	TGCAGCGTTACGGGGGGCAGGAGGAACACTGAAGCTTTCTTT
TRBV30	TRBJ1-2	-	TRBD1	CAWNRQGPGYTF	TGTGCCTGGAACCGACAGGGTCCCGGCTACACCTTC
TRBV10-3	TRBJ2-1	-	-	CASRGGLPYNEQFF	TGTGCCTCACGAGGGGGTCTTCCCTACAATGAGCAGTTCTTC
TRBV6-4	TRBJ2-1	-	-	CASSDGPQQFF	TGTGCCAGCAGTGACGGCCCTCAGCAGTTCTTC
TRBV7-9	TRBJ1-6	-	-	CASSPQTGVSPLHF	TGTGCCAGCAGCCCCCAGACGGGGGTCTCACCCCTCCACTTT
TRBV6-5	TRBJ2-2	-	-	CASSFQNTGELFF	TGTGCCAGCAGTTTTCAAAACACCGGGGAGCTGTTTTTT